These 5 T cell receptor beta chains were all obtained from the same sample, sequenced in a study of T cells after posttransplantation cyclophosphamide. The repertoire was sequenced with immunoSEQ multiplex PCR; TCRdb's copy has only in-frame clones and lacks some. The profile covers 20,000 to 30,000 clones, none occurring a single time. The sample consisted of PBMCs. The source is a woman in her fifties or sixties in good health, CMV-negative, and a related stem cell transplant donor.

At least ten counts were recorded for this clone. This chain joins TRBV4-1 and TRBJ1-5, with D possibly matching TRBD1 (6 bases). The CDR3 has 16 amino acids. V was trimmed by 0 bases and J by 3 bases, leaving 12 bases between them. Germline loops: CDR1 MGHRA, CDR2 YSYEKL. CDR3 in DNA: TGCGCCAGCAGCCAAGACACGGACAGACTCAATCAGCCCCAGCATTTT. Its protein is CASSQDTDRLNQPQHF.

This clone was recorded at least ten times. The chain combines TRBV10-3 with TRBJ2-7; TRBD2 aligns across 8 bases. From germline, CDR1 is ENHRY and CDR2 SYGVKD. The CDR3 has 14 amino acids. V was clipped by 6 bases and J by 3 bases; unmatched bases: 7. For the CDR3, the DNA is TGTGCCATCAGGGTCGGGGGGGAAGACTACGAGCAGTACTTC. As protein: CAIRVGGEDYEQYF.

Ten or more counts support this clone. The chain has TRBV5-4 and TRBJ2-5; tentative D call: TRBD2 (7 bases). Trimming removed 4 bases at V and 4 bases at J, with 11 bases between. Germline V gives CDR1 SGHNT, CDR2 YYREEE (reference sequence). The length of the CDR3 is 13 residues. The CDR3 nucleotides are TGTGCCAGCAGCGTAGGGGGGGGAGAGACCCAGTACTTC. This gives the protein CASSVGGGETQYF.

Ten or more counts support this clone. The chain carries TRBV5-1 and TRBJ1-6, with 8 bases fitting TRBD1. The CDR3 spans 14 residues. Looked up from germline, CDR1 is SGHRS and CDR2 is YFSETQ. The junction had 6 bases not matched to a gene; V was cut back by 4 bases and J by 9 bases. The CDR3: CASSQGAVSSPLHF. CDR3 DNA sequence: TGCGCCAGCAGCCAGGGGGCAGTGAGTTCACCCCTCCACTTT.

The table lists this clone with many counts. The V and J genes are TRBV5-6 and TRBJ2-7; 8 bases are a match to TRBD1. This CDR3 spans 13 amino acids. V lost 4 bases to trimming and J lost 5 bases; unmatched junction nucleotides: 5. CDR1 is SGHDT and CDR2 is YYEEEE in the germline V gene. For the CDR3, the DNA is TGTGCCAGCAGCGTCCAGGGGGCGAACGAGCAGTACTTC. Amino acid sequence: CASSVQGANEQYF.